This T cell receptor beta chain is from a study of tumor and adjacent non-tumor tissue in lung cancer. This clonotype has only a few counts. Its antigen remains unidentified. Three rounds of nested PCR, following a modified ARM-PCR protocol, produced the TCRbeta library. TCRdb processed the multiplex PCR reads anew with MiXCR; each CDR3 protein has one entry. Here the sample spans approximately 86,000 distinct CDR3 sequences, around 77% being singletons. No cell sorting was done before RNA was extracted from the tissue. Between August and November 2014, newly diagnosed, chemotherapy-naive lung cancer patients underwent thoracic surgery in China. Whole-study results and caveats: Higher tumor TCR diversity was associated with shorter survival. Tumor tissue had significantly higher TCR diversity than normal lung.

The material sequenced was lung tumor tissue. The clonotype comes from a woman aged 40 to 49 with non-small cell lung cancer.

CDR3 loop: CSAGSPYEQYF. Written as DNA, the CDR3 is TGCAGCGCCGGGAGCCCCTACGAGCAGTACTTC. V and J are TRBV29-1 and TRBJ2-7, with TRBD2 as a possible D gene (6 bases). CDR3 length: 11 residues. CDR1 and CDR2 (germline): SQVTM, ANQGSEA. Trimming cost V 7 bases and J 2 bases, with 9 bases left between them.